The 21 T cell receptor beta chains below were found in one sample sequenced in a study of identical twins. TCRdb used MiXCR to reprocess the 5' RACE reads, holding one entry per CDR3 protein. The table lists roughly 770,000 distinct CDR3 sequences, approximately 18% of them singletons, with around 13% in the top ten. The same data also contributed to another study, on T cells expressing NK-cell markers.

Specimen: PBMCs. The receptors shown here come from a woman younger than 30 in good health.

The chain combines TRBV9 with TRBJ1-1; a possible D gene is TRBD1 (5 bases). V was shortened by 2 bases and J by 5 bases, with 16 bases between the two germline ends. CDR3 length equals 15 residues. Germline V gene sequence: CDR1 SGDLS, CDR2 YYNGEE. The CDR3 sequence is CASSVDGRAYTEAFF. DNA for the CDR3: TGTGCCAGCAGCGTTGATGGCAGGGCTTATACTGAAGCTTTCTTT.

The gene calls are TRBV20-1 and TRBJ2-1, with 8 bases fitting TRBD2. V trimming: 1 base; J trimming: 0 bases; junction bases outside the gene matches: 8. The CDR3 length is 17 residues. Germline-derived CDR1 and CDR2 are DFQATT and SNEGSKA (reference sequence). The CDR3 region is CSARALTSGDSYNEQFF. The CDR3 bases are TGCAGTGCTAGAGCTCTAACTAGCGGCGACTCCTACAATGAGCAGTTCTTC.

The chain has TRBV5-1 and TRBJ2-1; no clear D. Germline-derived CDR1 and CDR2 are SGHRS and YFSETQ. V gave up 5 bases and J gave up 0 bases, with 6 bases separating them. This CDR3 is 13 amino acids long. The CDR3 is CASRTYSYNEQFF. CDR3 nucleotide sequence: TGCGCCAGCAGGACATACTCCTACAATGAGCAGTTCTTC.

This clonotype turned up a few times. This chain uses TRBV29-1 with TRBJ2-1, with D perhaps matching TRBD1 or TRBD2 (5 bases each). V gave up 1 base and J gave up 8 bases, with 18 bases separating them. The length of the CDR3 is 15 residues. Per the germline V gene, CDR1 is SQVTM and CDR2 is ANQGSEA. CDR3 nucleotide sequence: TGCAGCGTTGAAGGGGGGAGTTGGCGTTGGTATGAGCAGTTCTTC. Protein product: CSVEGGSWRWYEQFF.

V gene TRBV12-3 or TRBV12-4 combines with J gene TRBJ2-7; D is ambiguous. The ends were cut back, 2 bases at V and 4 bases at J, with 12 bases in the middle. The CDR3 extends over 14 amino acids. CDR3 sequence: CASSLSVVNYEQYF. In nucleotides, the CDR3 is TGTGCCAGCAGTTTAAGCGTTGTAAATTACGAGCAGTACTTC.

CDR3 in DNA: TGTGCCAGCAGGCATCATTCGCTGGGCACAGATACGCAGTATTTT. It is translated as CASRHHSLGTDTQYF. V is TRBV6-1 and J is TRBJ2-3; D call uncertain. There are 15 residues in the CDR3. V was cut by 6 bases and J by 1 base, with 14 bases left in between. Germline CDR1 MNHNS, CDR2 SASEGT.

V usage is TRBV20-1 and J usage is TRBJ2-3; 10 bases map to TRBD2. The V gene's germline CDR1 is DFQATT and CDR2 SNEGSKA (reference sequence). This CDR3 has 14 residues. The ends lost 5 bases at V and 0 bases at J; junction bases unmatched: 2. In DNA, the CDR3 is TGCAGTGCTGGACTAGCGGAGAGCACAGATACGCAGTATTTT. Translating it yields CSAGLAESTDTQYF.

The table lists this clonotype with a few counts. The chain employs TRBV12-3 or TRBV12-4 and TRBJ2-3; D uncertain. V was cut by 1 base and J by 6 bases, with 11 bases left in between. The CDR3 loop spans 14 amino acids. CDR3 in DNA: TGTGCCAGCAGTTTAGGAGGTTCCGGGGATACGCAGTATTTT. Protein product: CASSLGGSGDTQYF.

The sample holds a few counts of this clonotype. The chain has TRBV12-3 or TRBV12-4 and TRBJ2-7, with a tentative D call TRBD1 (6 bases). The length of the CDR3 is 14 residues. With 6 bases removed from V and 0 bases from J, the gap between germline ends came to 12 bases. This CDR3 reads CASSPGDLSYEQYF. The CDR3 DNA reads TGTGCCAGCAGCCCAGGGGACCTCTCCTACGAGCAGTACTTC.

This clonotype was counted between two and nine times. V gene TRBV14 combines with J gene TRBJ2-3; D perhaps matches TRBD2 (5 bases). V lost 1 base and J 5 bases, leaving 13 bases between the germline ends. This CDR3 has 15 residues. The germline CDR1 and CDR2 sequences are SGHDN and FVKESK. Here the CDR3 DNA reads TGTGCCAGCAGCCAAGGAGGGTGGTGGGGAGATACGCAGTATTTT. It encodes CASSQGGWWGDTQYF.

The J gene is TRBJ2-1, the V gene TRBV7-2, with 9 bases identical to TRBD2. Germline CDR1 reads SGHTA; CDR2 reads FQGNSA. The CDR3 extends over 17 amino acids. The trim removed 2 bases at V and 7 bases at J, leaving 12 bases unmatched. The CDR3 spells CASSLRGWSSGTNEQFF. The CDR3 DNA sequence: TGTGCCAGCAGCTTAAGGGGTTGGTCTAGCGGGACAAATGAGCAGTTCTTC.

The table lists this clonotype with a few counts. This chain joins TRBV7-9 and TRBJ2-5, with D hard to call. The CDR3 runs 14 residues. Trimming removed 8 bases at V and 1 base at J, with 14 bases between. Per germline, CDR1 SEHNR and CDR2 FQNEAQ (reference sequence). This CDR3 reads CASVGWDTQETQYF. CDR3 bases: TGTGCCAGCGTAGGGTGGGATACCCAAGAGACCCAGTACTTC.

The CDR3 protein is CSVVGKEAFF. CDR3 DNA sequence: TGCAGCGTTGTGGGGAAGGAAGCTTTCTTT. The chain couples TRBV29-1 to TRBJ1-1; D unclear. Germline lookup yields CDR1 SQVTM and CDR2 ANQGSEA. V was pared by 4 bases and J by 8 bases, with 8 bases between. The CDR3 consists of 10 residues.

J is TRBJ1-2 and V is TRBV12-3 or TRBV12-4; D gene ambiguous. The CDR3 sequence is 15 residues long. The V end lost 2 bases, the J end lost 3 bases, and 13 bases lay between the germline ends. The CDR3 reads CASSLRSIPHYGYTF. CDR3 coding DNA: TGTGCCAGCAGTTTAAGGTCCATTCCCCACTATGGCTACACCTTC.

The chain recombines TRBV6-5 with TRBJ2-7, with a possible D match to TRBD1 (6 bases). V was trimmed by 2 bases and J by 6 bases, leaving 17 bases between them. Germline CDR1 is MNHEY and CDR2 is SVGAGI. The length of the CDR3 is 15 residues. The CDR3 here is CASSYDLTGSTEQYF. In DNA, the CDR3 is TGTGCCAGCAGTTACGACCTGACAGGTTCTACCGAGCAGTACTTC.

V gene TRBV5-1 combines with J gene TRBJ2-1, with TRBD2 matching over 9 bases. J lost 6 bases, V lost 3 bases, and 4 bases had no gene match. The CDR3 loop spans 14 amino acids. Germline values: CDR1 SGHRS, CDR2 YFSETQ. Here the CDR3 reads CASSSTSGSNEQFF. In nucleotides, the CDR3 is TGCGCCAGCAGCTCGACTAGCGGCTCCAATGAGCAGTTCTTC.

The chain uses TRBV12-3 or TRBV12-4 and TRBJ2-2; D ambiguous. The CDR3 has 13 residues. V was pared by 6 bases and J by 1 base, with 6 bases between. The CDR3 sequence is CASRRQNTGELFF. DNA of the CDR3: TGTGCCAGCAGGCGACAGAACACCGGGGAGCTGTTTTTT.

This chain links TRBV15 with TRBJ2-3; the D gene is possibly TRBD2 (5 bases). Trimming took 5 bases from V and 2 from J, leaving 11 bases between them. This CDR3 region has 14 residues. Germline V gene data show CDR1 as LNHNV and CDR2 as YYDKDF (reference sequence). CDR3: CATSLGSNTDTQYF. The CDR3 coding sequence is TGTGCCACCAGCCTAGGGAGCAACACAGATACGCAGTATTTT.

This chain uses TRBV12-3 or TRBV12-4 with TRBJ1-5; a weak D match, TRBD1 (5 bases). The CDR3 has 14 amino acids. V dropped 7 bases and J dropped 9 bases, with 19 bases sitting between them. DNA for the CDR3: TGTGCCAGCACACTGGGGGAGGGTATTCGGCCCCAGCATTTT. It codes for CASTLGEGIRPQHF.

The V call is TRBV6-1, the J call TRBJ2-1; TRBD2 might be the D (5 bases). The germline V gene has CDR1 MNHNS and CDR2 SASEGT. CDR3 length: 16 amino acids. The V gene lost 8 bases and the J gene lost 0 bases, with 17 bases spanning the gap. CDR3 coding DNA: TGTGCCAGCGGACCTCGGGGTGGAAGCTCCTACAATGAGCAGTTCTTC. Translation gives CASGPRGGSSYNEQFF.

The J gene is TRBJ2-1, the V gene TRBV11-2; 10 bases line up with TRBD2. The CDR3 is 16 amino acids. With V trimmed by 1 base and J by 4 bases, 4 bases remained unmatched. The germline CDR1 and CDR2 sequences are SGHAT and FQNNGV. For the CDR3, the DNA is TGTGCCAGCAGCTTAGCTAGCGGGAGCCCTTACAATGAGCAGTTCTTC. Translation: CASSLASGSPYNEQFF.